This T cell receptor beta chain was obtained from a study of shared clonotypes between healthy human individuals. The CDR3 is 14 residues long. Germline CDR1 reads SGHRS; CDR2 reads YFSETQ. With 0 bases removed from V and 4 bases from J, the gap between germline ends came to 8 bases. TCRdb keeps only in-frame clones here, not all; method: immunoSEQ multiplex PCR. The table lists more than 2 million clones, roughly 93% of them singletons, with around 1.8% in the top ten. The naive CD8 fraction comprised CD45RO-negative cells positively selected for CCR7 and excluded terminally differentiated effector memory CD45RA+ cells. Turning to this clone: This sample includes further DNA sequences coding for the same CDR3.

Sequencing was done on a sample of naive CD8+ T cells from PBMCs. The clonotype comes from a man between 18 and 35 years old in good health. Some clones in this sample may be carry-over from other donors' samples. The chain employs TRBV5-1 and TRBJ1-3, with TRBD1 as a possible D gene (5 bases). The CDR3 is CASSLAGQGNTIYF. For the CDR3, the DNA is TGCGCCAGCAGCTTGGCGGGGCAGGGAAACACCATATATTTT.